This T cell receptor beta chain was found in a study of regulatory T cells in long-lasting Graves disease. The CDR3 totals 13 residues. Trimming at V came to 3 bases and at J to 12 bases, leaving 7 bases not matched to a gene. Germline V CDR1 and CDR2: SNHLY, FYNNEI. Time point: persistent/refractory GD, antithyroid drugs over 5 years with positive TRAb. The TCR library was prepared using RNA isolated from PBMCs. Arm-PCR of CDR3 regions with iRepertoire HTBI primers generated TCR beta libraries. TCRdb reprocessed the multiplex PCR reads via MiXCR and lists one record per CDR3 protein. This sample has roughly 500,000 distinct CDR3 sequences, with under 25% found just once.

This clonotype was obtained from a female donor with Graves disease. This chain links TRBV2 with TRBJ2-1; 8 bases line up with TRBD2. This sample comprised peripheral blood mononuclear cells (PBMCs), obtained when the disease was refractory, from a patient treated with antithyroid drugs. CDR3 nucleotide sequence: TGTGCCAGCAGTGATGTTGGACTAGCTGGGCAGTTCTTC. Translated, it gives CASSDVGLAGQFF.